The 3 T cell receptor beta chains below come from one sample, sequenced in a study of shared clonotypes between healthy human individuals. TCRdb keeps only in-frame clones here, not all; method: immunoSEQ multiplex PCR. The sample shows about 2.4 million clones, over 85% of them seen only once. The sequenced sample consisted of naive CD4+ T cells from PBMCs. Described subset: CD45RA+ positively selected. These receptors came from a man aged 18-30 years in good health. Some clones in this sample may be carry-over from other donors' samples.

V and J are TRBV4-2 and TRBJ2-5; 7 bases are shared with TRBD1. In germline, CDR1 is LGHNA, CDR2 YNFKEQ. V dropped 6 bases and J dropped 3; count of bases not matched to a gene: 10. CDR3 length equals 15 residues. In nucleotides, the CDR3 is TGTGCCAGCAGTCGAACCACCCAGGGGGAAGAGACCCAGTACTTC. It specifies CASSRTTQGEETQYF.

The J gene is TRBJ2-6, the V gene TRBV27; D gene uncertain. Germline CDR1 reads MNHEY; CDR2 reads SMNVEV (reference sequence). Trimming cost V 4 bases and J 2 bases, with 12 bases left between them. This CDR3 spans 16 amino acids. CDR3 coding DNA: TGTGCCAGCAGTTCGCTCCGATACCCTGGGGCCAACGTCCTGACTTTC. Translating gives CASSSLRYPGANVLTF. Variable domain in full (rest from reference TRBV27 and TRBJ2-6): EAQVTQNPRYLITVTGKKLTVTCSQNMNHEYMSWYRQDPGLGLRQIYYSMNVEVTDKGDVPEGYKVSRKEKRNFPLILESPSPNQTSLYFCASSSLRYPGANVLTFGAGSRLTVL.

CDR3 coding DNA: TGCGCCAGCAGCCAATTAACAGGAAAAGGTTACAATGAGCAGTTCTTC. Translating it yields CASSQLTGKGYNEQFF. The chain couples TRBV5-1 to TRBJ2-1; D may be TRBD1 (5 bases). The length of the CDR3 is 16 residues. Trimming pared 4 bases from V and 4 bases from J, leaving 18 bases between. Germline lookup yields CDR1 SGHRS and CDR2 YFSETQ.